One T cell receptor beta chain is described in this entry. Its antigen remains unidentified. Every donor was a healthy person donating bone marrow. The germline CDR1 and CDR2 sequences are LNHNV and YYDKDF (reference sequence). The trim removed 6 bases at V and 3 bases at J, leaving 2 bases unmatched. The CDR3 runs to 13 residues. Amplification used 60 Vbeta primers and 13 Jbeta primers. Some clones are missing from TCRdb's copy, which holds only in-frame ones; the method was immunoSEQ multiplex PCR. The sample has roughly 190,000 clones, about four fifths seen once; the top ten hold approximately 0.99%. The data derive from a study of cytomegalovirus exposure and HLA in healthy donors. Whole-study results and caveats: Fewer N-insertions (relative to the roughly 730-donor mean) were reportedly seen in an Asian-associated ancestry cluster in a later analysis.

Sequenced sample: PBMCs. The TCR originated in a woman in her thirties or forties in good health and CMV-seronegative. The chain employs TRBV15 and TRBJ2-7; TRBD2 matches 10 bases. The CDR3: CATRPSGSYEQYV. CDR3 bases: TGTGCCACCAGGCCTAGCGGGAGCTACGAGCAGTACGTC.